The clone carrying this T cell receptor beta chain was counted a few times. The sample originates from a study of patients and donors after allogeneic stem cell transplantation. The ends were cut back, 3 bases at V and 4 bases at J, with 19 bases in the middle. CDR1 is SGHTA, CDR2 FQGNSA, per germline. This CDR3 spans 17 amino acids. TCRdb reanalysed the RT-PCR reads using MiXCR and keeps one entry per CDR3 protein. This sample has roughly 960,000 distinct CDR3 sequences, with approximately 19% found just once. The genes are TRBV7-2 and TRBJ1-3; no clear D gene. This TCR was recovered from a human donor who was either an allogeneic HSCT recipient or a stem cell or donor lymphocyte infusion donor (not recorded which). It is not recorded whose cells these are; they may come from a transplant donor. Sequencing used blood, either unsorted or a sorted T cell fraction (not recorded which). For the CDR3, the DNA is TGTGCCAGCAGCTTTCGGACGGTGTTCGCTTGGGGAAACACCATATATTTT. This codes for CASSFRTVFAWGNTIYF.